These 18 T cell receptor beta chains originate from one sample sequenced in a study of T-cell reconstitution after alpha-beta-depleted transplantation in children. The TCRbeta library incorporated unique molecular identifiers. Via MiXCR, TCRdb re-called the PCR reads, giving one row per CDR3 protein. The data contain over 120,000 distinct CDR3 sequences, about 9% of them singletons. The specimen comprised PBMCs, mostly from graft donor cells, sampled 180 days after TCRalphabeta/CD19-depleted stem cell transplant. Source of these receptors: a female patient aged 2-9 years who had a stem cell transplant for congenital amegakaryocytic thrombocytopenia, so the T cells may come from the graft donor.

Worth noting for this clonotype: Being one base from a much bigger clone, this may be a read error. The rearrangement links TRBV12-3 or TRBV12-4 to TRBJ2-7; perhaps TRBD2 as D (6 bases). The germline V and J ends were trimmed by 10 bases and 5 bases, with 18 bases remaining between them. The CDR3 is made up of 13 amino acids. The chain's CDR3 is CATQFSGANEQYF. CDR3 sequence (DNA): TGTGCCACCCAGTTTAGCGGTGCCAACGAGCAGTACTTC.

Points on this clonotype: A much larger clone differs by one base, so this may be a read error. The chain has TRBV12-3 or TRBV12-4 and TRBJ2-6, with 11 bases that match TRBD1. CDR3 length: 17 residues. The CDR3 region has the DNA TGTGCCAGCAGTGGACAGGGGGCTATTTCTGGGGCCAACGTCATGACTTTC. Translated: CASSGQGAISGANVMTF.

This clonotype has a count of ten or more. The chain uses TRBV24-1 and TRBJ1-5; 8 nucleotides agree with TRBD1. CDR3 length: 17 residues. CDR1 and CDR2 (germline): KGHDR, SFDVKD. With 4 bases clipped from V and 3 bases from J, the junction kept 10 bases outside the gene matches. The CDR3 DNA is TGTGCCACCAGTGAGGGGACGACAGGGGATGACAATCAGCCCCAGCATTTT. Its translation: CATSEGTTGDDNQPQHF.

This clonotype has a count of ten or more. The gene calls are TRBV10-3 and TRBJ1-1, with 10 bases aligning to TRBD1. Unmatched junction bases numbered 6, after V lost 4 bases and J lost 13 bases. Germline lookup yields CDR1 ENHRY and CDR2 SYGVKD. The CDR3 loop spans 12 amino acids. CDR3 sequence reads: CAISAWGQGFFF. CDR3 sequence (DNA): TGTGCCATCAGTGCTTGGGGACAGGGGTTTTTCTTT.

This rearrangement joins TRBV10-3 to TRBJ1-2; 10 bases match TRBD1. The CDR3 sequence is 14 residues long. Germline loops: CDR1 ENHRY, CDR2 SYGVKD. With 6 bases clipped from V and 5 bases from J, the junction kept 6 bases outside the gene matches. CDR3 sequence (DNA): TGTGCCATCAGGGGACCGGGACAGGGGTATGGCTACACCTTC. This encodes CAIRGPGQGYGYTF.

This clonotype was seen many times. V is TRBV5-1 and J is TRBJ1-3; D remains unclear. V lost 0 bases, J lost 0 bases, and 4 bases lay in between. There are 14 residues in the CDR3. Germline lookup yields CDR1 SGHRS and CDR2 YFSETQ. The CDR3 DNA follows: TGCGCCAGCAGCTTGGGGACCTCTGGAAACACCATATATTTT. Its translation: CASSLGTSGNTIYF.

The chain uses TRBV25-1 and TRBJ2-2, with 10 bases aligning to TRBD2. Unmatched junction bases numbered 5, after V lost 6 bases and J lost 7 bases. Germline V gene lookup returns CDR1 MGHDK and CDR2 SYGVNS. The CDR3 length is 14 residues. CDR3 nucleotides: TGTGCCAGCAGGCTAGCGGGAGCTGGCGGGGAGCTGTTTTTT. It specifies CASRLAGAGGELFF. Full variable domain (rest looked up from reference TRBV25-1 and TRBJ2-2): EADIYQTPRYLVIGTGKKITLECSQTMGHDKMYWYQQDPGMELHLIHYSYGVNSTEKGDLSSESTVSRIRTEHFPLTLESARPSHTSQYLCASRLAGAGGELFFGEGSRLTVL.

This clonotype was detected ten times or more. This sequence joins TRBV28 and TRBJ2-5; D may correspond to TRBD1 or TRBD2 (5 bases each). Looked up from germline, CDR1 is MDHEN and CDR2 is SYDVKM. The CDR3 contains 15 residues. Trimming took off 5 bases at V and 5 bases at J, with 18 bases between the two ends. Here the CDR3 reads CASSSVPGRRETQYF. In DNA form, the CDR3 reads TGTGCCAGCAGTAGCGTGCCAGGGCGGAGGGAGACCCAGTACTTC. Using reference TRBV28 and TRBJ2-5 for the parts outside the CDR3, the full variable domain is DVKVTQSSRYLVKRTGEKVFLECVQDMDHENMFWYRQDPGLGLRLIYFSYDVKMKEKGDIPEGYSVSREKKERFSLILESASTNQTSMYLCASSSVPGRRETQYFGPGTRLLVL.

This clonotype was seen repeatedly, ten times or more. J is TRBJ2-1 and V is TRBV4-3, with D perhaps TRBD2 (6 bases). Germline assignment: CDR1 LGHNA and CDR2 YSLEER. Trimming cost V 0 bases and J 4 bases, with 13 bases left between them. The CDR3 sequence is 16 residues long. CDR3 in DNA: TGCGCCAGCAGCCAAGATTGGCGGGATTTATACAATGAGCAGTTCTTC. This encodes CASSQDWRDLYNEQFF.

The chain has TRBV4-2 and TRBJ2-3; D is uncertain. The ends were cut back, 3 bases at V and 0 bases at J, with 19 bases in the middle. The CDR3 is 18 residues long. In germline, CDR1 is LGHNA, CDR2 YNFKEQ. The CDR3 sequence: CASSQRRYSGHSTDTQYF. The DNA for the CDR3 is TGTGCCAGCAGCCAGCGACGATATTCCGGTCATAGCACAGATACGCAGTATTTT.

This clonotype was seen ten or more times. V gene TRBV6-5 combines with J gene TRBJ1-2, with 12 nucleotides matching TRBD1. The germline V gene encodes CDR1 MNHEY and CDR2 SVGAGI. Unmatched junction bases numbered 8, after V lost 7 bases and J lost 8 bases. This CDR3 comprises 14 residues. CDR3 loop: CASTGTGGAEGYTF. DNA for the CDR3: TGTGCCAGCACCGGGACAGGGGGCGCGGAGGGCTACACCTTC.

This clonotype occurred many times. This chain uses TRBV29-1 with TRBJ2-1; perhaps TRBD1 as D (5 bases). CDR3 size: 11 residues. The V gene's germline CDR1 is SQVTM and CDR2 ANQGSEA. V shed 7 bases and J shed 5 bases, with 9 bases lying between them. The CDR3, as DNA: TGCAGCGGCACAGGAGACAATGAGCAGTTCTTC. Protein product: CSGTGDNEQFF.

This clonotype was seen at least ten times. This chain links TRBV7-2 with TRBJ2-5; D uncertain. The germline V and J ends were trimmed by 1 base and 4 bases, with 10 bases remaining between them. This CDR3 comprises 14 residues. From germline, CDR1 is SGHTA and CDR2 FQGNSA. CDR3 amino acids: CASSLGRTRETQYF. The CDR3, as DNA: TGTGCCAGCAGCTTAGGTAGGACGAGAGAGACCCAGTACTTC.

This clonotype was recorded a few times. The genes are TRBV18 and TRBJ2-7; 7 positions match TRBD1. Germline V gene sequence: CDR1 KGHSH, CDR2 LQKENI. The CDR3 is made up of 14 amino acids. V shed 3 bases, J shed 2 bases, and the junction held 4 bases outside the gene matches. The DNA for the CDR3 is TGTGCCAGCTCACCGTCCGGGACAGCCTACGAGCAGTACTTC. Translating gives CASSPSGTAYEQYF.

This clonotype showed up just a few times. V and J are TRBV12-3 or TRBV12-4 and TRBJ1-5, with a possible D match to TRBD1 (6 bases). V lost 6 bases, J lost 2 bases, and 14 bases lay in between. This CDR3 spans 15 amino acids. The CDR3 sequence is CASSRSGGGNQPQHF. The CDR3 coding sequence is TGTGCCAGCAGCCGTTCCGGGGGCGGCAATCAGCCCCAGCATTTT.

This clonotype was observed many times. The chain links TRBV12-3 or TRBV12-4 to TRBJ2-2; D call uncertain. Trimming took off 4 bases at V and 4 bases at J, with 7 bases between the two ends. The CDR3 spans 13 residues. The CDR3 nucleotides are TGTGCCAGCAGTTCAAAGGTCACCGGGGAGCTGTTTTTT. It translates to CASSSKVTGELFF.

This clonotype was detected many times. V gene TRBV20-1 combines with J gene TRBJ2-7, with D possibly TRBD2 on 6 matching bases. This CDR3 is built from 13 residues. Trimming removed 2 bases at V and 3 bases at J, with 11 bases between. Germline lookup yields CDR1 DFQATT and CDR2 SNEGSKA (reference sequence). CDR3 coding DNA: TGCAGTGCTAGACGGGGGATCAGCTACGAGCAGTACTTC. Translation: CSARRGISYEQYF.

This clonotype showed up many times. V usage is TRBV30 and J usage is TRBJ2-2, with TRBD2 identical over 8 bases. Trimming took 4 bases from V and 6 from J; bases not matched to a gene: 4. The germline V gene has CDR1 GTSNPN and CDR2 SVGIG (reference sequence). CDR3 length: 13 amino acids. The CDR3 loop is CAWTRGGPGELFF. The CDR3 bases are TGTGCCTGGACCCGGGGGGGCCCCGGGGAGCTGTTTTTT.